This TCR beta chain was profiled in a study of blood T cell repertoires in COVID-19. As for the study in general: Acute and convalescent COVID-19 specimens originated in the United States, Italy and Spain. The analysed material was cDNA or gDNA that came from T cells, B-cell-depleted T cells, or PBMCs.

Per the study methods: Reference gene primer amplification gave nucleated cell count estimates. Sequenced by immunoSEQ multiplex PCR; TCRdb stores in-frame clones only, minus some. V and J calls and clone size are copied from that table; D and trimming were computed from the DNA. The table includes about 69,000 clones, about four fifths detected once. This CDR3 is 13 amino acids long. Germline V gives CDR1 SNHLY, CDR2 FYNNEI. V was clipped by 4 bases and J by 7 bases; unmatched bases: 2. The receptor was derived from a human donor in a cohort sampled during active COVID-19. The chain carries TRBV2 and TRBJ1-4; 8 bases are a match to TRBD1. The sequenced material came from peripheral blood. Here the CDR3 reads CASSGTGTEKLFF. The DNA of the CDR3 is TGTGCCAGCAGTGGGACAGGGACTGAAAAACTGTTTTTT.